This T cell receptor beta chain was identified during a study of T cells in Graves' hyperthyroidism and ophthalmopathy. Trimming removed 4 bases at V and 2 bases at J, with 13 bases between. The germline V gene encodes CDR1 KGHDR and CDR2 SFDVKD. CDR3 length equals 16 residues. Overall study findings and caveats: The model foresaw ophthalmopathy a median roughly 6.3 months prior to onset.

Amplification of TCR beta CDR3 regions was performed using RNA transcripts as template. With the HTBI primer set, the TCR CDR3 went through a first round of RT-PCR. Using its own MiXCR run on the multiplex PCR reads, TCRdb lists one record per CDR3 protein. The sample records hundreds of thousands of distinct CDR3 sequences, around 21% being singletons. As for this clonotype: What it binds is not known.

Enrolled ophthalmopathy patients presented with a Clinical Activity Score of at least 3, a NOSPECS grade of at least 4, and disease duration under 3 months. It was uncontrolled infection, other autoimmune disease, pregnancy or lactation that excluded patients. Fresh peripheral blood, 10 ml, was the source of the PBMCs. Sequencing was performed on blood. The TCR was taken from a man younger than 45 with Graves' ophthalmopathy. The chain recombines TRBV24-1 with TRBJ2-2; D is unresolved. The DNA of the CDR3 is TGTGCCACCAGTGAGGAAACCAGACCCAACACCGGGGAGCTGTTTTTT. The encoded protein is CATSEETRPNTGELFF.